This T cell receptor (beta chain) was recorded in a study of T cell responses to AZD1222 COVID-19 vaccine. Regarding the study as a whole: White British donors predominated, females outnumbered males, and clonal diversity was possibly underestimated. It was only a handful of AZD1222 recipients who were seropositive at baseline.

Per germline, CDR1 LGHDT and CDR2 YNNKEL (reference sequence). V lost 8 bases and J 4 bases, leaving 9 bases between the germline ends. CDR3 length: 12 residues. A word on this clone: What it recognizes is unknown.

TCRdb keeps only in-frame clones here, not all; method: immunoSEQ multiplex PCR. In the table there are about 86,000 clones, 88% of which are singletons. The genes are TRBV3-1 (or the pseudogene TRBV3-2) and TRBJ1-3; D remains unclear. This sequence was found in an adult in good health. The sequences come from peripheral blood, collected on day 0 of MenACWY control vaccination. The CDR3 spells CASGLSGNTIYF. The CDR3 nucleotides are TGTGCCAGCGGTCTCTCCGGAAACACCATATATTTT.